This T cell receptor beta chain stems from a study of high-grade serous ovarian cancer treatment subgroups. Between the trimmed V and J ends, which lost 0 bases and 4 bases, there was a span of 10 bases. The CDR3 loop spans 14 amino acids. The germline V gene has CDR1 LGHNA and CDR2 YSLEER. Tumor samples were taken before definitive surgery or chemotherapy. Generated by immunoSEQ multiplex PCR, the TCRdb table keeps only in-frame clones and is missing some. The sample yields more than 8,000 clones, over 65% seen once. This clonotype was sampled from a human donor with high-grade serous ovarian cancer. V usage is TRBV4-3 and J usage is TRBJ2-7; TRBD1 or TRBD2 may be the D gene (5 bases each). Source material: tumor tissue. The CDR3 protein is CASSQDIREYEQYF. The DNA for the CDR3 is TGCGCCAGCAGCCAAGATATCAGGGAGTACGAGCAGTACTTC.